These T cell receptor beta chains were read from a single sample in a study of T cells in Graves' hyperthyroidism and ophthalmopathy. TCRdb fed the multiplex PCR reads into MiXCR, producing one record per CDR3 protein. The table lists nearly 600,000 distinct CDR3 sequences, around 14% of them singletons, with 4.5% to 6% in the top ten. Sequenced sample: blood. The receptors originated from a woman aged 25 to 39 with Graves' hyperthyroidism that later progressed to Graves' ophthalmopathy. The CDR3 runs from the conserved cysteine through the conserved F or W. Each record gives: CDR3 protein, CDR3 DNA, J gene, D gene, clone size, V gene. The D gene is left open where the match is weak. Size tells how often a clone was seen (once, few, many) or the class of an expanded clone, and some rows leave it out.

CASSPQDRGWLVNTEAFF | TGTGCCAGCAGCCCTCAGGACAGGGGGTGGTTGGTGAACACTGAAGCTTTCTTT | TRBJ1-1 | TRBD1 | . | TRBV7-9
CASSLLGLATEQFF | TGTGCCAGCAGTTTATTGGGACTAGCTACTGAGCAGTTCTTC | TRBJ2-1 | TRBD2 | many | TRBV28
CASSSPSSGYYNEQFF | TGTGCCAGCAGTTCCCCCTCGAGCGGGTATTACAATGAGCAGTTCTTC | TRBJ2-1 | . | . | TRBV27
CASSQVAGTDSWQPQHF | TGCGCCAGCAGCCAAGTCGCCGGGACGGACTCTTGGCAGCCCCAGCATTTT | TRBJ1-5 | . | . | TRBV11-3
CASSPGLAGGGRNTGELFF | TGTGCCAGTAGTCCCGGACTAGCGGGAGGTGGCAGGAACACCGGGGAGCTGTTTTTT | TRBJ2-2 | TRBD2 | many | TRBV19
CASSGHQNTEAFF | TGTGCCAGCAGTGGACACCAGAACACTGAAGCTTTCTTT | TRBJ1-1 | . | . | TRBV2
CASSFPRGLYEQYF | TGTGCCAGCAGCTTCCCCAGGGGATTGTACGAGCAGTACTTC | TRBJ2-7 | . | . | TRBV11-3
CASSQDARERWDRRNTEAFF | TGCGCCAGCAGCCAAGATGCCAGGGAGAGGTGGGACAGGAGGAACACTGAAGCTTTCTTT | TRBJ1-1 | TRBD1 | few | TRBV4-3
CASSHLNTGTGNTIYF | TGTGCCAGCAGCCACTTAAATACAGGGACTGGAAACACCATATATTTT | TRBJ1-3 | . | few | TRBV4-2
CASRGTSGASYEQYF | TGTGCCAGCAGGGGGACTAGCGGGGCCTCCTACGAGCAGTACTTC | TRBJ2-7 | TRBD2 | many | TRBV2
CASGTGGVQPQHF | TGTGCCAGCGGTACAGGGGGCGTTCAGCCCCAGCATTTT | TRBJ1-5 | TRBD1 | many | TRBV27
CASSGATSGEQYF | TGCGCCAGCAGCGGAGCGACTAGCGGCGAGCAGTACTTC | TRBJ2-7 | TRBD2 | . | TRBV5-1
CASSLDPGTLTGELFF | TGCGCCAGCAGCTTGGACCCCGGGACCCTCACCGGGGAGCTGTTTTTT | TRBJ2-2 | . | many | TRBV5-1
CASSFTREVDF | TGTGCCAGCAGTTTCACGCGGGAGGTGGACTTC | TRBJ2-7 | TRBD2 | many | TRBV12-3/TRBV12-4
CASSQKEISYEQYF | TGCGCCAGCAGCCAGAAAGAGATCTCCTACGAGCAGTACTTC | TRBJ2-7 | . | few | TRBV4-1
CASSIGPGAVHEQFF | TGTGCCAGTAGTATAGGACCGGGAGCTGTGCATGAGCAGTTCTTC | TRBJ2-1 | . | . | TRBV19
CSARDYRGTEAFF | TGCAGTGCTAGAGATTATCGGGGGACTGAAGCTTTCTTT | TRBJ1-1 | . | . | TRBV20-1
CASGGVAGGSGEQYF | TGTGCCAGCGGGGGGGTAGCGGGAGGGTCGGGCGAGCAGTACTTC | TRBJ2-7 | TRBD2 | . | TRBV28
CSASPNFAYEQYF | TGCAGTGCATCGCCTAATTTCGCCTACGAGCAGTACTTC | TRBJ2-7 | . | . | TRBV20-1
CASPSDTEAFF | TGTGCCAGCCCAAGTGACACTGAAGCTTTCTTT | TRBJ1-1 | . | many | TRBV6-1
CASTARDYRDEQFF | TGTGCCAGCACTGCCCGGGACTACCGGGATGAGCAGTTCTTC | TRBJ2-1 | TRBD2 | many | TRBV6-1
CASSLVPTVRQGEGYTF | TGTGCCAGCAGCTTAGTGCCCACCGTCCGTCAAGGAGAAGGCTACACCTTC | TRBJ1-2 | . | many | TRBV7-2
CASSFRSGDYGYTF | TGTGCCAGCAGTTTCCGATCGGGAGACTATGGCTACACCTTC | TRBJ1-2 | . | many | TRBV27
CASSLPWSSNEQFF | TGTGCCAGCAGCCTCCCTTGGAGCTCCAATGAGCAGTTCTTC | TRBJ2-1 | . | many | TRBV3-1
CASSVEGADTEAFF | TGTGCCAGCAGCGTAGAGGGGGCAGACACTGAAGCTTTCTTT | TRBJ1-1 | TRBD1 | few | TRBV9
CASRGGTSGRASYNEQFF | TGTGCCAGCAGGGGCGGGACTAGCGGGAGGGCCTCCTACAATGAGCAGTTCTTC | TRBJ2-1 | TRBD2 | many | TRBV12-3/TRBV12-4
CSASPTRGNNSPLHF | TGCAGTGCCAGCCCGACCAGGGGCAATAATTCACCCCTCCACTTT | TRBJ1-6 | . | many | TRBV20-1
CASSYGSLSGYTF | TGTGCCAGCAGTTACGGGAGTTTGAGTGGCTACACCTTC | TRBJ1-2 | . | many | TRBV6-5
CASSVATANTEAFF | TGTGCCAGCAGCGTAGCGACAGCGAACACTGAAGCTTTCTTT | TRBJ1-1 | . | many | TRBV9